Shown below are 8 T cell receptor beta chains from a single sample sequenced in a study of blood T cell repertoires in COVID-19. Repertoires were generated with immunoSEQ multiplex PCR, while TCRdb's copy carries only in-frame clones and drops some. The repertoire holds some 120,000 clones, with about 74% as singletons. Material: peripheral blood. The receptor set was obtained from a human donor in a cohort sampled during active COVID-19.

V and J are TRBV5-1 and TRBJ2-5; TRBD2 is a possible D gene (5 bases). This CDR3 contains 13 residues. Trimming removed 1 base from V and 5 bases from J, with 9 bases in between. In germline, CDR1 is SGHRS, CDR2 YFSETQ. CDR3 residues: CASSLWEMETQYF. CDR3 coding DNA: TGCGCCAGCAGCTTGTGGGAGATGGAGACCCAGTACTTC.

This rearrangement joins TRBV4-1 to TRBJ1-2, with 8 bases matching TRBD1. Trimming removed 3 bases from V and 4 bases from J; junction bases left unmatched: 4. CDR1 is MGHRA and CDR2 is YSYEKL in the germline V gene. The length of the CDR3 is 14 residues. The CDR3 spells CASSHDRGPYGYTF. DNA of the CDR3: TGCGCCAGCAGCCACGACAGGGGACCCTATGGCTACACCTTC.

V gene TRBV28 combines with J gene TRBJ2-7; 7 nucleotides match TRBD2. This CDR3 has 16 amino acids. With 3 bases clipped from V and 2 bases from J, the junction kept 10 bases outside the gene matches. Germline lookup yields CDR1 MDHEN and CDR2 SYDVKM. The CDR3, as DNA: TGTGCCAGCAGTTTGGCCCCCCGGGAGGTCGCCTACGAGCAGTACTTC. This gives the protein CASSLAPREVAYEQYF.

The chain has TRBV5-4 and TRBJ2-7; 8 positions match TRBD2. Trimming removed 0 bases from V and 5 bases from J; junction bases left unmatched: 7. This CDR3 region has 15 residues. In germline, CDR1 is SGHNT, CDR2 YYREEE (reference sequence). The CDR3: CASSLGTSRFNEQYF. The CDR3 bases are TGTGCCAGCAGCTTGGGGACTAGCAGGTTCAACGAGCAGTACTTC.

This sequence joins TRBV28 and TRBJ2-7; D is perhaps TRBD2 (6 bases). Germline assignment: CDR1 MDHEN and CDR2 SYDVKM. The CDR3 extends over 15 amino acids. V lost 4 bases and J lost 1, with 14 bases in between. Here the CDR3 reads CASSWDSDISYEQYF. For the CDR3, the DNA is TGTGCCAGCAGTTGGGACTCCGACATATCCTACGAGCAGTACTTC.

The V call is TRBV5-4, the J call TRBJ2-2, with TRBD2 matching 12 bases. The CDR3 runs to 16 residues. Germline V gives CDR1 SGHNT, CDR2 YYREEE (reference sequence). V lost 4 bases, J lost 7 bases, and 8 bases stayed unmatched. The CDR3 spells CASSPGLAGTDGELFF. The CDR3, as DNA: TGTGCCAGCAGCCCAGGACTAGCGGGAACGGACGGGGAGCTGTTTTTT.

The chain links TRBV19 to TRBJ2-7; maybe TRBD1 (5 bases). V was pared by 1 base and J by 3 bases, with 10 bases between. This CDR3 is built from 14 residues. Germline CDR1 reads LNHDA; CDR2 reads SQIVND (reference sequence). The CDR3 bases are TGTGCCAGTAGTATAGGACAGAAACACTACGAGCAGTACTTC. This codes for CASSIGQKHYEQYF.

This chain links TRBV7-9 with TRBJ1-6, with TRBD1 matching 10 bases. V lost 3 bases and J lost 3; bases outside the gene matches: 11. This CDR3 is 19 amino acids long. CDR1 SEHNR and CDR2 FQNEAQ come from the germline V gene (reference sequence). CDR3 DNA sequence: TGTGCCAGCAGCTTTCCCCATGGACAGGGGGGGGGCTATAATTCACCCCTCCACTTT. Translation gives CASSFPHGQGGGYNSPLHF. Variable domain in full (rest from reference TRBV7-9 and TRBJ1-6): DTGVSQNPRHKITKRGQNVTFRCDPISEHNRLYWYRQTLGQGPEFLTYFQNEAQLEKSRLLSDRFSAERPKGSFSTLEIQRTEQGDSAMYLCASSFPHGQGGGYNSPLHFGNGTRLTVT.